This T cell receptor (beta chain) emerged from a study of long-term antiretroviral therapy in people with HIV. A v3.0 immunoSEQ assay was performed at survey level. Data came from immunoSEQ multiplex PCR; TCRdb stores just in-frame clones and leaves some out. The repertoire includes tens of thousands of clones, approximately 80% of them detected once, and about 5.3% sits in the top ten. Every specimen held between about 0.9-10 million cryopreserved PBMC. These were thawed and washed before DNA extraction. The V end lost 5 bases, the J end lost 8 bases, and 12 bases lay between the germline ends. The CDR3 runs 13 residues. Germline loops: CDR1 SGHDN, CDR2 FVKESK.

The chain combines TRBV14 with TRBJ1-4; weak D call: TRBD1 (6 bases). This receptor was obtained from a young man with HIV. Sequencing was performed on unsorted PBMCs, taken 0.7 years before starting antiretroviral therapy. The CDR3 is CASSSGAGEKLFF. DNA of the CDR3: TGTGCCAGCAGCTCGGGGGCGGGGGAAAAACTGTTTTTT.